The 25 T cell receptor beta chains given below trace back to one sample, sequenced in a study of radiation and T cells in renal cell carcinoma. Clones were read by immunoSEQ multiplex PCR, and TCRdb kept only the in-frame ones, dropping some. The sample includes approximately 150,000 clones, approximately 86% of them seen just once. Sample time point: blood 4 weeks post-SBRT, at nephrectomy. Treatment reported: 15 Gy SBRT to primary tumor, nephrectomy 4 weeks later. The specimen was blood, collected from a patient whose treatment included radiotherapy and nephrectomy. The origin of the receptors is a woman aged 50 to 60 with renal cell carcinoma.

The CDR3 is CASSFNGQENTEAFF. CDR3 coding DNA: TGTGCCAGCAGTTTCAATGGACAGGAGAACACTGAAGCTTTCTTT. The V and J genes are TRBV2 and TRBJ1-1, with 7 bases aligning to TRBD1. J gave up 1 base and V 5 bases, and 7 bases lay outside the gene matches. CDR3 length equals 15 residues. The germline V gene has CDR1 SNHLY and CDR2 FYNNEI.

The gene calls are TRBV6-6 and TRBJ1-1; no definite D call. This CDR3 has 14 residues. Germline-derived CDR1 and CDR2 are MNHNY and SVGAGI (reference sequence). V gave up 7 bases and J gave up 1 base, with 13 bases separating them. The CDR3 nucleotides are TGTGCCAGCACCTTTGGGGTCAGGAACACTGAAGCTTTCTTT. Amino acid sequence: CASTFGVRNTEAFF.

This clone was observed many times. The V and J genes are TRBV2 and TRBJ1-1; TRBD1 matches at 8 bases. V lost 5 bases to trimming and J lost 3 bases; unmatched junction nucleotides: 5. CDR3 length: 14 residues. Germline lookup yields CDR1 SNHLY and CDR2 FYNNEI. Here the CDR3 DNA reads TGTGCCAGCAGTAACGGACAGGGTTACACTGAAGCTTTCTTT. It yields the protein CASSNGQGYTEAFF.

The chain carries TRBV15 and TRBJ1-1; unclear D gene. This CDR3 has 13 residues. The ends were cut back, 0 bases at V and 5 bases at J, with 7 bases in the middle. Germline loops: CDR1 LNHNV, CDR2 YYDKDF (reference sequence). In nucleotides, the CDR3 is TGTGCCACCAGCAGAGATTTAGCGACTGAAGCTTTCTTT. It codes for CATSRDLATEAFF. Using reference TRBV15 and TRBJ1-1 for the parts outside the CDR3, the full variable domain is DAMVIQNPRYQVTQFGKPVTLSCSQTLNHNVMYWYQQKSSQAPKLLFHYYDKDFNNEADTPDNFQSRRPNTSFCFLDIRSPGLGDTAMYLCATSRDLATEAFFGQGTRLTVV.

Remarks on this clone: Germline and junction disagree at one end, which may indicate a read error. V and J are TRBV6-1 and TRBJ1-2, with D unresolved. This CDR3 comprises 10 residues. Germline V gene sequence: CDR1 MNHNS, CDR2 SASEGT. CDR3 sequence reads: CASREVGYTF. The CDR3 DNA sequence: TGTGCCAGCAGGGAAGTGGGCTACACCTTC.

The chain uses TRBV4-3 and TRBJ2-6, with D uncertain. The CDR3 is 17 residues long. The V gene lost 0 bases and the J gene lost 2 bases, with 11 bases spanning the gap. CDR1 and CDR2 from the germline V gene are LGHNA and YSLEER. CDR3 bases: TGCGCCAGCAGCCAAGATCTCCCGGGCCCTGGGGCCAACGTCCTGACTTTC. It codes for CASSQDLPGPGANVLTF.

This chain links TRBV2 with TRBJ1-4; possibly TRBD1 for D (5 bases). Between the trimmed V and J ends, which lost 6 bases and 3 bases, there was a span of 14 bases. Germline V CDR1 and CDR2: SNHLY, FYNNEI. The CDR3 loop spans 15 amino acids. CDR3 residues: CASRASGPSNEKLFF. DNA of the CDR3: TGTGCCAGCAGGGCCTCGGGACCGTCTAATGAAAAACTGTTTTTT. The complete variable domain, with remaining parts taken from reference TRBV2 and TRBJ1-4, reads EPEVTQTPSHQVTQMGQEVILRCVPISNHLYFYWYRQILGQKVEFLVSFYNNEISEKSEIFDDQFSVERPDGSNFTLKIRSTKLEDSAMYFCASRASGPSNEKLFFGSGTQLSVL.

The V gene is TRBV4-3, the J gene TRBJ1-2, with D perhaps TRBD1 (5 bases). This CDR3 spans 15 amino acids. Germline CDR1 LGHNA, CDR2 YSLEER. Trimming pared 1 base from V and 5 bases from J, leaving 14 bases between. In DNA, the CDR3 is TGCGCCAGCAGCCAAGCGGAGGGGATACGGTATGGCTACACCTTC. Its translation is CASSQAEGIRYGYTF.

This chain joins TRBV9 and TRBJ1-5, with D possibly TRBD1 on 5 matching bases. In germline, CDR1 is SGDLS, CDR2 YYNGEE. Trimming removed 0 bases at V and 4 bases at J, with 11 bases between. This CDR3 region has 15 residues. In nucleotides, the CDR3 is TGTGCCAGCAGCGTAGAAGGGGCGGGGAATCAGCCCCAGCATTTT. Its protein product is CASSVEGAGNQPQHF.

This clone appeared a single time. This chain uses TRBV7-2 with TRBJ1-1, with 8 bases identical to TRBD1. Germline values: CDR1 SGHTA, CDR2 FQGNSA. The J segment lost 11 bases and the V segment lost 1 base, leaving 3 bases of the junction unmatched. The CDR3 contains 12 residues. CDR3 sequence: CASSLVQGAAFF. CDR3 DNA: TGTGCCAGCAGCTTAGTCCAGGGGGCGGCTTTCTTT.

This chain joins TRBV28 and TRBJ2-1, with a possible D match to TRBD2 (5 bases). This CDR3 is built from 14 residues. V was cut by 3 bases and J by 5 bases, with 11 bases left in between. CDR1 is MDHEN, CDR2 SYDVKM, per germline. The CDR3 nucleotides are TGTGCCAGCAGTTTCGGCGGGTACGACAATGAGCAGTTCTTC. Its protein is CASSFGGYDNEQFF.

This clone has just one count. The gene calls are TRBV13 and TRBJ1-1; 8 positions match TRBD1. The CDR3 sequence is 14 residues long. V gave up 6 bases and J gave up 4 bases; unmatched junction bases: 7. Germline assignment: CDR1 PRHDT and CDR2 FYEKMQ (reference sequence). DNA for the CDR3: TGTGCCAGCAGACAGCCTACAGGGGGCACTGAAGCTTTCTTT. This translates into CASRQPTGGTEAFF.

This clone was detected once. The V and J genes are TRBV4-3 and TRBJ1-2, with D tentatively TRBD1 (5 bases). Germline CDR1 LGHNA, CDR2 YSLEER. Trimming pared 4 bases from V and 3 bases from J, leaving 15 bases between. The CDR3 consists of 15 residues. The CDR3 is CASSLMDTGDYGYTF. CDR3 bases: TGCGCCAGCAGCCTAATGGACACCGGAGACTATGGCTACACCTTC.

V is TRBV7-9 and J is TRBJ2-4; D assignment may be TRBD1 or TRBD2 (5 bases each). Trimming took off 2 bases at V and 8 bases at J, with 13 bases between the two ends. CDR1 is SEHNR and CDR2 is FQNEAQ in the germline V gene (reference sequence). The CDR3 runs to 14 residues. This CDR3 is CASSLNGVGDIQYF. CDR3 nucleotide sequence: TGTGCCAGCAGCTTAAACGGGGTAGGGGACATTCAGTACTTC.

This rearrangement joins TRBV4-1 to TRBJ2-5; no definite D call. The V and J ends lost 0 bases and 5 bases respectively, with 13 bases between them. Germline V gene sequence: CDR1 MGHRA, CDR2 YSYEKL. The CDR3 loop spans 15 amino acids. The CDR3 region has the DNA TGCGCCAGCAGCCAAGATTGGCTAGAATGGGAGACCCAGTACTTC. Protein: CASSQDWLEWETQYF.

This chain joins TRBV14 and TRBJ2-1; D is uncertain. This CDR3 is built from 11 residues. CDR1 SGHDN and CDR2 FVKESK come from the germline V gene. V was pared by 4 bases and J by 5 bases, with 3 bases between. The CDR3 nucleotides are TGTGCCAGCAGCCTCCACAATGAGCAGTTCTTC. This codes for CASSLHNEQFF.

This clone was seen once. The chain uses TRBV10-3 and TRBJ2-7, with TRBD1 identical over 11 bases. Losses at the gene ends were 6 bases for V and 5 bases for J; bases not matched to a gene: 6. Germline CDR1 is ENHRY and CDR2 is SYGVKD. This CDR3 spans 14 amino acids. CDR3 nucleotides: TGTGCCATCAGCTTGGACAGGGGGCGGGACGAGCAGTACTTC. As protein: CAISLDRGRDEQYF.

The rearrangement joins TRBV7-9 to TRBJ2-1; 8 nucleotides agree with TRBD2. The CDR3 is 15 amino acids. Losses at the gene ends were 5 bases for V and 6 bases for J; bases not matched to a gene: 9. Germline CDR1 SEHNR, CDR2 FQNEAQ (reference sequence). For the CDR3, the DNA is TGTGCCAGCAGCCTTCTGATAGCGGGACTCAATGAGCAGTTCTTC. Its protein is CASSLLIAGLNEQFF. The full variable domain, completed using reference TRBV7-9 and TRBJ2-1, is DTGVSQNPRHKITKRGQNVTFRCDPISEHNRLYWYRQTLGQGPEFLTYFQNEAQLEKSRLLSDRFSAERPKGSFSTLEIQRTEQGDSAMYLCASSLLIAGLNEQFFGPGTRLTVL.

V and J are TRBV5-4 and TRBJ2-5, with D unclear. This CDR3 region has 14 residues. CDR1 and CDR2 from the germline V gene are SGHNT and YYREEE (reference sequence). Trimming removed 1 base at V and 1 base at J, with 8 bases between. The CDR3 nucleotides are TGTGCCAGCAGCTTGTGGGCTTCCCAAGAGACCCAGTACTTC. Its protein is CASSLWASQETQYF. Variable domain in full (rest from reference TRBV5-4 and TRBJ2-5): ETGVTQSPTHLIKTRGQQVTLRCSSQSGHNTVSWYQQALGQGPQFIFQYYREEENGRGNFPPRFSGLQFPNYSSELNVNALELDDSALYLCASSLWASQETQYFGPGTRLLVL.

This chain joins TRBV5-1 and TRBJ2-1; 8 bases line up with TRBD2. The CDR3 runs to 15 residues. J gave up 3 bases and V 3 bases, and 5 bases lay outside the gene matches. The germline V gene has CDR1 SGHRS and CDR2 YFSETQ. CDR3 DNA: TGCGCCAGCAGCTCAGCGGGGGAGAACTACAATGAGCAGTTCTTC. Translated, it gives CASSSAGENYNEQFF.

A few counts support this clone. The J gene is TRBJ2-4, the V gene TRBV28, with 9 bases that match TRBD1. CDR3 length equals 16 residues. Germline V gene sequence: CDR1 MDHEN, CDR2 SYDVKM. V trimming: 6 bases; J trimming: 5 bases; junction bases outside the gene matches: 11. DNA for the CDR3: TGTGCCAGCAGCTCTTCGGGACAGGGTTATGAAAACATTCAGTACTTC. Protein sequence: CASSSSGQGYENIQYF.

This sequence joins TRBV30 and TRBJ2-4; D perhaps matches TRBD1 (5 bases). The CDR3 extends over 17 amino acids. Germline V gene data show CDR1 as GTSNPN and CDR2 as SVGIG (reference sequence). V was cut by 0 bases and J by 1 base, with 16 bases left in between. CDR3 protein: CAWSVLSSGIAKNIQYF. In DNA, the CDR3 is TGTGCCTGGAGTGTACTCTCCTCAGGGATCGCCAAAAACATTCAGTACTTC. The full variable domain, rest sourced from reference TRBV30 and TRBJ2-4, is SQTIHQWPATLVQPVGSPLSLECTVEGTSNPNLYWYRQAAGRGLQLLFYSVGIGQISSEVPQNLSASRPQDRQFILSSKKLLLSDSGFYLCAWSVLSSGIAKNIQYFGAGTRLSVL.

The J gene is TRBJ2-1, the V gene TRBV5-1; 11 bases agree with TRBD1. J was trimmed by 7 bases and V by 5 bases; bases with no gene match: 8. Per germline, CDR1 SGHRS and CDR2 YFSETQ. The CDR3 runs 15 residues. The CDR3: CASSSGQGANNEQFF. Here the CDR3 DNA reads TGCGCCAGCAGTTCCGGACAGGGGGCCAATAATGAGCAGTTCTTC. The variable domain in full, with the rest retrieved from reference TRBV5-1 and TRBJ2-1, is KAGVTQTPRYLIKTRGQQVTLSCSPISGHRSVSWYQQTPGQGLQFLFEYFSETQRNKGNFPGRFSGRQFSNSRSEMNVSTLELGDSALYLCASSSGQGANNEQFFGPGTRLTVL.

The chain is built from TRBV10-2 and TRBJ1-1; TRBD1 agrees at 8 bases. The CDR3 spans 13 residues. The junction had 1 base not matched to a gene; V was cut back by 6 bases and J by 1 base. From germline, CDR1 is WSHSY and CDR2 SAAADI. CDR3 residues: CASRGTGNTEAFF. For the CDR3, the DNA is TGCGCCAGCAGAGGGACAGGGAACACTGAAGCTTTCTTT.

The chain employs TRBV19 and TRBJ1-4; 8 positions agree with TRBD1. The V and J ends lost 7 bases and 11 bases, in that order; junction bases with no gene match: 18. The CDR3 totals 16 residues. CDR1 is LNHDA and CDR2 is SQIVND in the germline V gene (reference sequence). The CDR3 DNA reads as TGTGCCAGTAACCCCGGAGGACAGGGTGGTCGGAGGAAACTGTTTTTT. Its protein product is CASNPGGQGGRRKLFF.